The rows below give T cell receptor beta chains drawn from one sample of a study of memory CD4+ T cells and cytomegalovirus serostatus. Generated by immunoSEQ multiplex PCR, the TCRdb table keeps only in-frame clones and is missing some. The table has under 35,000 clones, around 76% seen once; the top ten hold 1.1%. The specimen sequenced was memory CD4+ T cells from blood. All receptors come from an adult in good health and CMV-seronegative. CDR3s include the opening cysteine and the closing phenylalanine or tryptophan. The D gene is left open where the match is weak. Not all rows give a size; the values are once, few, many and, for expanded clones, a class.

V gene	clone size	J gene	D gene	CDR3 length	CDR3 DNA	CDR3 protein
TRBV7-2	-	TRBJ2-3	-	16	TGTGCCAGCAGCTTAGCGGGGGCGGGGCCAACAGATACGCAGTATTTT	CASSLAGAGPTDTQYF
TRBV6-5	-	TRBJ1-2	-	14	TGTGCCAGCAGACCTTTTCAGGTACCATATGGCTACACCTTC	CASRPFQVPYGYTF
TRBV7-8	-	TRBJ1-5	-	14	TGTGCCAGCAGCTTAGGAAAGGGACTAGAGCCCCAGCATTTT	CASSLGKGLEPQHF
TRBV4-1	-	TRBJ2-5	-	15	TGCGCCAGCAGCCAAGCCATACAGGAGAGGCAGACCCAGTACTTC	CASSQAIQERQTQYF
TRBV19	-	TRBJ2-5	TRBD2	15	TGTGCCAGTACGTCTTTAGCGGGAGGGCCAGAGACCCAGTACTTC	CASTSLAGGPETQYF
TRBV2	-	TRBJ2-6	-	15	TGTGCCAGCAGTAGAGGACAAACTGGGGCCAACGTCCTGACTTTC	CASSRGQTGANVLTF
TRBV5-1	-	TRBJ2-7	-	16	TGCGCCAGCAGCACATCTGTAGGGGCAGTCTCCTACGAGCAGTACTTC	CASSTSVGAVSYEQYF
TRBV2	-	TRBJ2-3	TRBD2	20	TGTGCCAGCAGTAACGTTAAGCGGGAGGGCCAACTCTACCTCACAGATACGCAGTATTTT	CASSNVKREGQLYLTDTQYF
TRBV6-5	-	TRBJ1-6	-	14	TGTGCCAGCAGTTACAGGGGGTTAGATTCACCCCTCCACTTT	CASSYRGLDSPLHF
TRBV11-3	few	TRBJ2-1	-	14	TGTGCCAGCAGCTCTTTCTCCTCTCCGACTGAGCAGTTCTTC	CASSSFSSPTEQFF
TRBV27	once	TRBJ1-5	-	17	TGTGCCAGCAGTTTAACGGGGGGGGCCCTTAGCAATCAGCCCCAGCATTTT	CASSLTGGALSNQPQHF
TRBV6-5	-	TRBJ1-2	-	15	TGTGCCAGCAGTTACCTGAGGTCTGGTCGTGATGGCTACACCTTC	CASSYLRSGRDGYTF
TRBV2	-	TRBJ1-5	TRBD1	15	TGTGCCAGCAGTGAGGGGCAGGGGGGAGGTCAGCCCCAGCATTTT	CASSEGQGGGQPQHF
TRBV4-3	-	TRBJ2-7	-	13	TGCGCCAGCAGCCAAGATTGGGAGGACGAGCAGTACTTC	CASSQDWEDEQYF
TRBV7-9	few	TRBJ1-1	-	13	TGTGCCAGCAGCTTACAGAAGAACACTGAAGCTTTCTTT	CASSLQKNTEAFF
TRBV6-5	-	TRBJ2-1	TRBD1	14	TGTGCCAGCAGTTACGGGACAGTTGTCCGTGAGCAGTTCTTC	CASSYGTVVREQFF
TRBV2	-	TRBJ1-1	-	16	TGTGCCAGCAGTGCCCCGTTTCAGGGTAGGAACACTGAAGCTTTCTTT	CASSAPFQGRNTEAFF
TRBV11-2	once	TRBJ2-7	-	15	TGTGCCAGCAGCTTTCTACAGGGATGGGGCTACGAGCAGTACTTC	CASSFLQGWGYEQYF
TRBV27	-	TRBJ2-6	TRBD1	18	TGTGCCAGCAGTCTCTATTGGACAGGGGGCACTGGGGCCAACGTCCTGACTTTC	CASSLYWTGGTGANVLTF
TRBV10-1	-	TRBJ1-4	-	14	TGCGCCAGCAGGAGGACAGCGGCCCATGAAAAACTGTTTTTT	CASRRTAAHEKLFF
TRBV7-2	-	TRBJ2-1	-	15	TGTGCCAGCAGCTTAGGAGGGGGGAACTACAATGAGCAGTTCTTC	CASSLGGGNYNEQFF
TRBV7-2	-	TRBJ2-3	-	13	TGTGCCAGCAGCCCCACGTTCGGGGATACGCAGTATTTT	CASSPTFGDTQYF
TRBV27	-	TRBJ2-1	-	14	TGTGCCAGCAGTTTATTATCAACCGGGGATGAGCAGTTCTTC	CASSLLSTGDEQFF
TRBV4-2	-	TRBJ1-6	-	16	TGTGCCAGCAGCCAAGATCCAGTGGGCTATAATTCACCCCTCCACTTT	CASSQDPVGYNSPLHF
TRBV28	-	TRBJ2-7	TRBD2	15	TGTGCCAGCATTGGAGGGAGGGCCCCGGGCGGCGAGCAGTACTTC	CASIGGRAPGGEQYF
TRBV20-1	-	TRBJ2-7	TRBD2	11	TGCAGTGCCGGGACTAGCTACGAGCAGTACTTC	CSAGTSYEQYF
TRBV11-2	-	TRBJ2-2	TRBD1	14	TGTGCCAGCCCGAGGGGGCTGGGCACCGGGGAGCTGTTTTTT	CASPRGLGTGELFF
TRBV6-5	-	TRBJ2-1	TRBD2	16	TGTGCCAGCAGTTACTCGACTAGCGATGCATCCAATGAGCAGTTCTTC	CASSYSTSDASNEQFF
TRBV11-3	-	TRBJ2-1	TRBD2	14	TGTGCCAGCTCCGGGGGGTTGTGGGGGAATGAGCAGTTCTTC	CASSGGLWGNEQFF
TRBV5-6	-	TRBJ1-6	TRBD1	13	TGTGCCAGCAGCCTTGGACAGGGGACCACCCTCCACTTT	CASSLGQGTTLHF
TRBV11-3	once	TRBJ1-1	TRBD1	16	TGTGCCAGCAGCTTGGGGGGACAGGGATTGAACACTGAAGCTTTCTTT	CASSLGGQGLNTEAFF
TRBV5-1	-	TRBJ1-1	-	14	TGCGCCAGCAGCCCCACCTGGGGGCGGTCTGAAGCTTTCTTT	CASSPTWGRSEAFF
TRBV14	-	TRBJ2-1	-	16	TGTGCCAGCAGCCAAGGGAGGTTCGGGGGTGGGAATGAGCAGTTCTTC	CASSQGRFGGGNEQFF
TRBV5-4	once	TRBJ1-3	-	14	TGTGCCAGCAGCTCTATAAGCTCTGGAAACACCATATATTTT	CASSSISSGNTIYF
TRBV13	-	TRBJ1-6	TRBD1	17	TGTGCCAGCAGCTCGACAGGGGAATTCTCCTATAATTCACCCCTCCACTTT	CASSSTGEFSYNSPLHF
TRBV27	once	TRBJ2-2	TRBD1	15	TGTGCCAGCAGACACGGACAGGGCCGGACCGGGGAGCTGTTTTTT	CASRHGQGRTGELFF